Listed below are T cell receptor beta chains from one sample, sequenced in a study of T cell responses to AZD1222 COVID-19 vaccine. The protocol was immunoSEQ multiplex PCR, while the TCRdb copy is restricted to in-frame clones and leaves out a portion. The repertoire consists of 150,000 to 200,000 clones, with 85% to 95% occurring once and the leading ten covering over 1%. Source: peripheral blood, taken on day 0 of AZD1222 vaccination. All receptors derive from an adult in good health. The CDR3 runs from the conserved cysteine through the conserved F or W. The order of the fields is clone size, V gene, D gene, J gene, CDR3 protein, CDR3 DNA. The D gene is left open where the match is weak. Some rows have no size entry. The others give once, few or many, or a class for an expanded clone.

-	TRBV3-1/TRBV3-2	-	TRBJ1-6	CASSQGSLDLSPLHF	TGTGCCAGCAGCCAAGGTAGTCTGGATCTTTCACCCCTCCACTTT
-	TRBV19	TRBD2	TRBJ2-2	CASRTSGPNTGELFF	TGTGCCAGTCGGACTAGCGGACCGAACACCGGGGAGCTGTTTTTT
-	TRBV24-1	TRBD2	TRBJ2-1	CATSDQTSGGYNEQFF	TGTGCCACCAGTGACCAGACTAGCGGGGGTTACAATGAGCAGTTCTTC
-	TRBV18	-	TRBJ2-4	CASSPERESPKNIQYF	TGTGCCAGCTCACCAGAGAGGGAATCGCCCAAAAACATTCAGTACTTC
-	TRBV25-1	-	TRBJ2-1	CASRAEGGASYNEQFF	TGTGCCAGCAGAGCCGAAGGGGGGGCCTCCTACAATGAGCAGTTCTTC
-	TRBV2	-	TRBJ2-7	CASSEDYHSSYEQYF	TGTGCCAGCAGTGAAGACTATCACAGCTCCTACGAGCAGTACTTC
-	TRBV28	TRBD2	TRBJ2-5	CASSLGGTSRETQYF	TGTGCCAGCAGTTTAGGCGGGACTAGCCGAGAGACCCAGTACTTC
-	TRBV7-3	-	TRBJ2-2	CASSPRGAGTGELFF	TGTGCCAGCAGCCCTCGGGGTGCGGGAACCGGGGAGCTGTTTTTT
-	TRBV20-1	-	TRBJ1-1	CSASDSGGNTEAFF	TGCAGTGCTAGTGACAGCGGGGGAAACACTGAAGCTTTCTTT
-	TRBV20-1	-	TRBJ1-2	CSASLPYGYTF	TGCAGTGCTTCTCTCCCGTATGGCTACACCTTC
-	TRBV7-6	-	TRBJ1-1	CASSRLETNTEAFF	TGTGCCAGCAGCCGCCTGGAGACCAACACTGAAGCTTTCTTT
-	TRBV6-2/TRBV6-3	TRBD2	TRBJ2-1	CASSYGGTRGAGEQFF	TGTGCCAGCAGTTACGGTGGGACTAGAGGGGCCGGTGAGCAGTTCTTC
-	TRBV12-3/TRBV12-4	-	TRBJ1-5	CASSLTGYQPQHF	TGTGCCAGCAGCCTTACAGGGTACCAGCCCCAGCATTTT
once	TRBV4-1	-	TRBJ1-1	CASSLGTPSLTEAFF	TGCGCCAGCAGCCTGGGGACCCCCAGTCTGACTGAAGCTTTCTTT
-	TRBV18	-	TRBJ1-1	CASSPGHNTEAFF	TGTGCCAGCTCACCAGGACACAACACTGAAGCTTTCTTT
-	TRBV28	-	TRBJ2-1	CASSLGGPNEQFF	TGTGCCAGCAGTCTGGGGGGCCCCAATGAGCAGTTCTTC
-	TRBV3-1/TRBV3-2	-	TRBJ1-2	CASSQVAPGRTAGGYTF	TGTGCCAGCAGCCAAGTCGCCCCGGGGAGGACAGCTGGTGGCTACACCTTC
-	TRBV2	-	TRBJ1-1	CASRPHLSEAFF	TGTGCCAGCAGACCGCATCTTAGTGAAGCTTTCTTT
once	TRBV9	-	TRBJ1-2	CASSVDRGHYGYTF	TGTGCCAGCAGCGTAGATAGGGGACACTATGGCTACACCTTC
-	TRBV6-5	-	TRBJ1-5	CASSSGYGNQPQHF	TGTGCCAGCAGTTCAGGTTATGGCAATCAGCCCCAGCATTTT
-	TRBV12-3/TRBV12-4	-	TRBJ1-6	CASTRDNSPLHF	TGTGCCAGCACCAGAGATAATTCACCCCTCCACTTT
-	TRBV11-2	TRBD1	TRBJ2-2	CASSLDPVGWRQGGTGELFF	TGTGCCAGCAGCTTAGATCCCGTAGGTTGGAGACAGGGCGGCACCGGGGAGCTGTTTTTT
many	TRBV11-3	-	TRBJ2-2	CASSLSGDGELFF	TGTGCCAGCAGCCTTAGTGGGGACGGGGAGCTGTTTTTT
-	TRBV19	TRBD1	TRBJ2-7	CASSPRDRGREQYF	TGTGCCAGTAGCCCCCGGGACAGGGGGCGCGAGCAGTACTTC
-	TRBV2	TRBD1	TRBJ1-1	CASSEGPTGMGTEAFF	TGTGCCAGCAGTGAAGGGCCGACAGGGATGGGCACTGAAGCTTTCTTT
-	TRBV18	-	TRBJ1-1	CASSSTGNTEAFF	TGTGCCAGCTCATCCACAGGGAACACTGAAGCTTTCTTT
-	TRBV6-5	TRBD2	TRBJ2-7	CATSTGGGYEQYF	TGTGCCACCTCCACGGGGGGAGGCTACGAGCAGTACTTC
-	TRBV11-2	-	TRBJ2-2	CASSPGGQTNTGELFF	TGTGCCAGCAGCCCGGGAGGACAGACGAACACCGGGGAGCTGTTTTTT
-	TRBV3-1/TRBV3-2	-	TRBJ1-1	CASSQGRRMNTEAFF	TGTGCCAGCAGCCAGGGAAGACGTATGAACACTGAAGCTTTCTTT
-	TRBV3-1/TRBV3-2	TRBD2	TRBJ2-1	CASSRLTSGGEQFF	TGTGCCAGCAGCCGACTGACTAGCGGGGGCGAGCAGTTCTTC
-	TRBV7-8	TRBD2	TRBJ2-1	CASSFTGGPENEQFF	TGTGCCAGCAGCTTTACGGGGGGGCCGGAGAATGAGCAGTTCTTC
once	TRBV12-3/TRBV12-4	TRBD1	TRBJ2-7	CASRDSYEQYF	TGTGCCAGCCGGGACAGCTACGAGCAGTACTTC
-	TRBV9	-	TRBJ1-1	CASSRGGTEAFF	TGTGCCAGCAGCCGGGGTGGCACTGAAGCTTTCTTT
-	TRBV19	TRBD1	TRBJ1-1	CASSSDRVNTEAFF	TGTGCCAGTAGTTCCGACAGGGTAAACACTGAAGCTTTCTTT
-	TRBV2	TRBD1	TRBJ1-5	CASSGDRGLNQPQHF	TGTGCCAGCAGTGGGGACAGGGGACTCAATCAGCCCCAGCATTTT
-	TRBV11-3	-	TRBJ1-1	CASPVGVATEAFF	TGTGCCAGCCCCGTGGGGGTTGCGACTGAAGCTTTCTTT
-	TRBV2	TRBD1	TRBJ1-1	CASTGQAGNTEAFF	TGTGCCAGCACCGGACAGGCCGGGAACACTGAAGCTTTCTTT
-	TRBV5-6	-	TRBJ1-5	CASSLAGRNQPQHF	TGTGCCAGCAGCTTGGCCGGCCGCAATCAGCCCCAGCATTTT
once	TRBV29-1	-	TRBJ2-5	CSVEAEGQETQYF	TGCAGCGTTGAGGCTGAGGGACAAGAGACCCAGTACTTC
-	TRBV27	-	TRBJ2-5	CASNSLGARETQYF	TGTGCCAGCAATTCTCTAGGGGCCCGGGAGACCCAGTACTTC
-	TRBV12-3/TRBV12-4	TRBD1	TRBJ1-1	CASTLQGTEAFF	TGTGCCAGCACCCTACAGGGGACGGAAGCTTTCTTT